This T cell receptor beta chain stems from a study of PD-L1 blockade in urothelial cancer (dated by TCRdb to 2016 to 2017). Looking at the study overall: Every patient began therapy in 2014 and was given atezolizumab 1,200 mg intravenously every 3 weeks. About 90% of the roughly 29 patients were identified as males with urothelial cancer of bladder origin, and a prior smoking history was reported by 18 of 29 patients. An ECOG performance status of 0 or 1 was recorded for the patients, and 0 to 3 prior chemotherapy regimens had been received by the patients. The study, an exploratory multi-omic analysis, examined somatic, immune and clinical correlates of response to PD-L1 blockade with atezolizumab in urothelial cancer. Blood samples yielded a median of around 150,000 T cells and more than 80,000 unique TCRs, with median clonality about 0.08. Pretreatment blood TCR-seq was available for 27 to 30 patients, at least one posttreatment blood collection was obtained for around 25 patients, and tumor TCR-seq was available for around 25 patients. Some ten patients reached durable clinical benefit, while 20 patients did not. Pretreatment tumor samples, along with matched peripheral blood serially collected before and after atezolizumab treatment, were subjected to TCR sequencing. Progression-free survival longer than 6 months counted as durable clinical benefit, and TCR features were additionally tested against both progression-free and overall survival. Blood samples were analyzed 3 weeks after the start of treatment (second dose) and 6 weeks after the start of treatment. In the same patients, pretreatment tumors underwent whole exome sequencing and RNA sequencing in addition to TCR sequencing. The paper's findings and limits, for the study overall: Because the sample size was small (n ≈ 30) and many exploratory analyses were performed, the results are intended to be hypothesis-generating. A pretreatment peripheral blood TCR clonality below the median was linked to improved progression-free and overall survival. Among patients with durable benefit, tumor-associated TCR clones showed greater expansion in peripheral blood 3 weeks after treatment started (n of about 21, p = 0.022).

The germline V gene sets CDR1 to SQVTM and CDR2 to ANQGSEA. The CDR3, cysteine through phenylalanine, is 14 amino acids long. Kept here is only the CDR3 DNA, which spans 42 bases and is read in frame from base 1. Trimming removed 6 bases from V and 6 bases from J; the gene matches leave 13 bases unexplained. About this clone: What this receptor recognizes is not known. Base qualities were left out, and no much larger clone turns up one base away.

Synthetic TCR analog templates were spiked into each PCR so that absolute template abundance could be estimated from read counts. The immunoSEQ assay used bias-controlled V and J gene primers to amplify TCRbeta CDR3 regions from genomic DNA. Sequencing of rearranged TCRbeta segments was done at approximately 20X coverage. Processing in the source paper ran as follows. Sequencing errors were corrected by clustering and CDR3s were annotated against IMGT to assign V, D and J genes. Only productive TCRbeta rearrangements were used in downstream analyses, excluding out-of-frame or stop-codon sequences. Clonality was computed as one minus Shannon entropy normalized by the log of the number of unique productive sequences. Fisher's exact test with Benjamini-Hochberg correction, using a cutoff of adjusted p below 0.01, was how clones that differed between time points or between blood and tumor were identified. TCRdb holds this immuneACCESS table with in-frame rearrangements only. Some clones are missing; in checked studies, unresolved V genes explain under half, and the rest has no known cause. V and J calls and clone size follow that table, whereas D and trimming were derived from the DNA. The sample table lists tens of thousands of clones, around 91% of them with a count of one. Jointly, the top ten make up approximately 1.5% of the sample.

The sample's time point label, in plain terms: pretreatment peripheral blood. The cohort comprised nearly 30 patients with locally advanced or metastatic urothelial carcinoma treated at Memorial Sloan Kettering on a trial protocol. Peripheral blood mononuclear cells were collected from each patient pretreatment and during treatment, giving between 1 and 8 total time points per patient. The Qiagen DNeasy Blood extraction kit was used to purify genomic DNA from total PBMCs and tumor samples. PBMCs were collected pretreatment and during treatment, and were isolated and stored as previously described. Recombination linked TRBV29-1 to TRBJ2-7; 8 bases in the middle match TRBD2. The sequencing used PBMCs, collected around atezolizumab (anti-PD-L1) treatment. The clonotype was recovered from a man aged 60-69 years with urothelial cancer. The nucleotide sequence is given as TGCAGCGTCCAGAGCGGGAGTCTCTTCGCCGAGCAGTACTTC. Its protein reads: CSVQSGSLFAEQYF.